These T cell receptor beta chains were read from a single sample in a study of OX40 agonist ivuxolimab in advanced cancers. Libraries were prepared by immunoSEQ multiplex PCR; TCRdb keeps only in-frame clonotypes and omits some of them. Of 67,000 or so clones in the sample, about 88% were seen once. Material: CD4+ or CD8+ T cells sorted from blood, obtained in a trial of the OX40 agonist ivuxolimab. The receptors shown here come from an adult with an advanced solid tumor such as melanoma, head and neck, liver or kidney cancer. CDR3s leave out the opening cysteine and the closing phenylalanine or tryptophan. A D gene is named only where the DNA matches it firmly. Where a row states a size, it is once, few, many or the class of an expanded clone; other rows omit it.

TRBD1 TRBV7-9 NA ASSLGSGGSFNSYNEQF
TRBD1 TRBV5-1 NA ASSLQGQGRGYT
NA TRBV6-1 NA ASSGPGAGNSYEQY
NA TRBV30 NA AWSVTDQPQH
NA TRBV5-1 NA ASSLSAGQDTQY
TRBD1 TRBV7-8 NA ASSPMTGRNTEAF
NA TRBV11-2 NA ASSFSFGETQY
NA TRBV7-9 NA ASSLEVAGRNEQF
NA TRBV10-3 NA AISEMTDTQY
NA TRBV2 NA ASRADVASTDTQY
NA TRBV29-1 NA SVMGASGEQF
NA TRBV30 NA AWSGWQGNQPQH
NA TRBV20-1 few SAYVNTEAF
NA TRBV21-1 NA ASNSPLAGRGETQY
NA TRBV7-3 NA ASSLTGPFTDTQY
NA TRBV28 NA ASSLSSLGVNTGELF
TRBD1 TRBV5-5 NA ASSRGQGHNQPQH
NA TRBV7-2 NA ASSSAGSSYEQY
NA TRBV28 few ASSLQHFSNQPQH
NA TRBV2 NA ASSETAIIQETQY
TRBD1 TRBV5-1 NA ASSLTGGFQPQH
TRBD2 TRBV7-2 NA ASSSGLAVNNEQF
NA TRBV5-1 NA ASSLGDFSSYEQY
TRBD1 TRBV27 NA ASSLGTGYQPQH
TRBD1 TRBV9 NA ASSVRDSPNTEAF
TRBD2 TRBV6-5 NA ASSYSEGGYNEQF
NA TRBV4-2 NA ASSTVGRNTDTQY
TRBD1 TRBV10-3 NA AISDWLGQGSGANVLT
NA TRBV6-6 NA ASSSGVGSYEQY